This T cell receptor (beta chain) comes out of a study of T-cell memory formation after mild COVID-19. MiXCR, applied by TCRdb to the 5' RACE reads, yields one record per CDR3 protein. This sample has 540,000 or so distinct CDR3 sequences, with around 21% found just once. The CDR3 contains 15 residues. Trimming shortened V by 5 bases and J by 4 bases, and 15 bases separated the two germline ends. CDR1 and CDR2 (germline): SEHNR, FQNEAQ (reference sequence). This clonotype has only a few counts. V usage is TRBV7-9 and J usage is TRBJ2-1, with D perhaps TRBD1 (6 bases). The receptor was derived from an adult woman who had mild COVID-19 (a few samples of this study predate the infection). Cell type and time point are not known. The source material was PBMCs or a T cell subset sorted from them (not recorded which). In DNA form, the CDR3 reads TGTGCCAGCAGCCCCGGTCCAGGGGAATACAATGAGCAGTTCTTC. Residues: CASSPGPGEYNEQFF.